The 25 T cell receptor beta chains reported below all come from one sample, sequenced in a study of T-cell reconstitution after alpha-beta-depleted transplantation in children. A library of TCRbeta sequences, prepared with unique molecular identifiers, was generated. TCRdb used MiXCR to reprocess the PCR reads, holding one entry per CDR3 protein. The table shows around 92,000 distinct CDR3 sequences, with 10% to 15% occurring only once. Sequencing was performed on PBMCs from the stem cell graft donor, taken from the stem cell graft. The receptor set was obtained from a human donor who donated a stem cell graft to a child with inherited bone marrow failure.

Ten or more counts support this clonotype. The chain links TRBV20-1 to TRBJ1-4; 9 bases fit TRBD1. J was trimmed by 8 bases and V by 6 bases; bases with no gene match: 7. Germline loops: CDR1 DFQATT, CDR2 SNEGSKA (reference sequence). There are 13 residues in the CDR3. The CDR3 here is CSAQDRGDEKLFF. The CDR3 bases are TGCAGTGCCCAGGACAGGGGAGACGAAAAACTGTTTTTT.

The table lists this clonotype with many counts. The chain links TRBV5-1 to TRBJ2-1; maybe TRBD2 (6 bases). This CDR3 contains 17 residues. V was shortened by 3 bases and J by 5 bases, with 21 bases between the two germline ends. The germline gives CDR1 SGHRS, CDR2 YFSETQ. The CDR3 loop reads CASSSPQEGQVNNEQFF. The CDR3 nucleotides are TGCGCCAGCAGCTCCCCCCAGGAGGGGCAGGTTAACAATGAGCAGTTCTTC.

This clonotype was seen ten or more times. This rearrangement joins TRBV29-1 to TRBJ1-3; D is undetermined. V lost 1 base and J lost 0, with 7 bases in between. Germline V gives CDR1 SQVTM, CDR2 ANQGSEA. This CDR3 comprises 14 residues. The CDR3 bases are TGCAGCGTTGAAGGGGTGGACTCTGGAAACACCATATATTTT. Its protein product is CSVEGVDSGNTIYF.

This clonotype has a count of ten or more. The J gene is TRBJ2-1, the V gene TRBV20-1, with a weak D call TRBD1 (6 bases). The V and J ends lost 3 bases and 4 bases respectively, with 10 bases between them. CDR1 and CDR2 from the germline V gene are DFQATT and SNEGSKA (reference sequence). This CDR3 has 13 residues. The CDR3 region has the DNA TGCAGTGCTAGTTCGGACAGATACAATGAGCAGTTCTTC. Its translation is CSASSDRYNEQFF.

This clonotype occurred many times. The V and J genes are TRBV7-9 and TRBJ2-2; perhaps TRBD2 as D (6 bases). CDR3 length: 14 amino acids. In germline, CDR1 is SEHNR, CDR2 FQNEAQ (reference sequence). Trimming left V 5 bases short and J 5 bases short, with 12 bases between. The DNA of the CDR3 is TGTGCCAGCAGCCCCGGAGGGAGAACCGGGGAGCTGTTTTTT. Its translation is CASSPGGRTGELFF.

This clonotype came up many times. As DNA, the CDR3 is TGTGCCAGCAGCTTAGGGACATACAATGAGCAGTTCTTC. Amino acids: CASSLGTYNEQFF. This chain connects TRBV7-9 to TRBJ2-1; D perhaps matches TRBD1 (5 bases). There are 13 residues in the CDR3. Germline V CDR1 and CDR2: SEHNR, FQNEAQ (reference sequence). The V end lost 1 base, the J end lost 4 bases, and 5 bases lay between the germline ends.

This clonotype was observed at least ten times. The chain is built from TRBV2 and TRBJ2-5; 7 positions match TRBD2. This CDR3 has 15 amino acids. V gave up 6 bases and J gave up 4 bases; unmatched junction bases: 11. Germline CDR1 and CDR2: SNHLY and FYNNEI. The CDR3 nucleotides are TGTGCCAGCAGGGGAGCGGGGAGTGGAGGAGAGACCCAGTACTTC. Translating gives CASRGAGSGGETQYF.

The rearrangement uses TRBV7-9 and TRBJ2-4, with D perhaps TRBD1 (5 bases). This CDR3 contains 15 residues. From germline, CDR1 is SEHNR and CDR2 FQNEAQ (reference sequence). Deletions cut 3 bases from V and 0 bases from J, with 9 bases between. DNA of the CDR3: TGTGCCAGCAGCTTGGCAGGGCTAGCCAAAAACATTCAGTACTTC. Translation gives CASSLAGLAKNIQYF.

This clonotype has a count of ten or more. V gene TRBV25-1 combines with J gene TRBJ2-2; either TRBD1 or TRBD2 may supply D (5 bases each). Germline V CDR1 and CDR2: MGHDK, SYGVNS. This CDR3 is 12 amino acids long. V was shortened by 4 bases and J by 6 bases, with 6 bases between the two germline ends. CDR3 in DNA: TGTGCCAGCAGTGCGGGACCCGGGGAGCTGTTTTTT. Translating gives CASSAGPGELFF.

About this clonotype: A much bigger clone sits one base away, suggesting this may be a read error. The V and J genes are TRBV10-3 and TRBJ2-1; the D gene is possibly TRBD1 (6 bases). The CDR3 extends over 15 amino acids. Trimming removed 3 bases from V and 2 bases from J, with 11 bases in between. Germline V gene lookup returns CDR1 ENHRY and CDR2 SYGVKD. In DNA form, the CDR3 reads TGTGCCATCAGTGAAGGACAGATCCCCTACAATGAGCAGTTCTTC. As protein: CAISEGQIPYNEQFF.

This clonotype appeared many times. This chain connects TRBV4-3 to TRBJ2-7, with 8 positions matching TRBD2. CDR3 length: 15 amino acids. The germline CDR1 and CDR2 sequences are LGHNA and YSLEER. V lost 1 base and J lost 4; bases outside the gene matches: 6. The CDR3 protein is CASSQVGRGDYEQYF. CDR3 coding DNA: TGCGCCAGCAGCCAAGTGGGGCGGGGGGATTACGAGCAGTACTTC.

There are many counts of this clonotype. V usage is TRBV12-3 or TRBV12-4 and J usage is TRBJ1-4; D might be TRBD1 (5 bases). The CDR3 runs to 14 residues. Trimming left V 6 bases short and J 10 bases short, with 18 bases between. The DNA of the CDR3 is TGTGCCAGCAGAGACGGGGGTGATTATGGAAAACTGTTTTTT. Its translation is CASRDGGDYGKLFF.

This clonotype has ten or more counts. The V call is TRBV5-1, the J call TRBJ2-1, with D possibly TRBD1 on 5 matching bases. The V gene's germline CDR1 is SGHRS and CDR2 YFSETQ. V was pared by 4 bases and J by 0 bases, with 11 bases between. The CDR3 is 15 amino acids. This chain's CDR3 is CASSLTVTSYNEQFF. As DNA, the CDR3 is TGCGCCAGCAGCCTGACAGTCACCTCCTACAATGAGCAGTTCTTC.

This chain links TRBV4-2 with TRBJ2-7; 10 nucleotides match TRBD1. CDR1 is LGHNA and CDR2 is YNFKEQ in the germline V gene. The CDR3 sequence is 18 residues long. V shed 1 base and J 9 bases; nucleotides not matched to a gene: 18. The CDR3 bases are TGTGCCAGCAGCCAAGTTATCGGGACAGGGGCATCCCTTGGCGTGCAGTACTTC. As protein: CASSQVIGTGASLGVQYF.

The sample holds many counts of this clonotype. The chain joins TRBV7-2 to TRBJ1-5; possible D gene TRBD1, 5 bases. Germline V gives CDR1 SGHTA, CDR2 FQGNSA. CDR3 length: 14 residues. V gave up 5 bases and J gave up 6 bases, with 14 bases separating them. The CDR3 DNA reads as TGTGCCAGCAGCCCCCTGGGGGGGGTTCAGCCCCAGCATTTT. Translating it yields CASSPLGGVQPQHF.

Of note for this clonotype: Here the CDR3 omits its conserved ending phenylalanine or tryptophan, so a read error is the likely source. This chain connects TRBV7-6 to TRBJ2-2; D is undetermined. Germline CDR1 reads SGHVS; CDR2 reads FNYEAQ. Trimming took 10 bases from V and 2 from J, leaving 11 bases between them. There are 13 residues in the CDR3. DNA for the CDR3: TGTGCCATCCAGTGGCCAAACACCGGGGAGCTGTTTTCT. Protein sequence: CAIQWPNTGELFS.

Ten or more counts support this clonotype. This chain links TRBV10-3 with TRBJ2-2, with D maybe TRBD2 (5 bases). V lost 11 bases, J lost 1 base, and 17 bases lay in between. CDR1 and CDR2 from the germline V gene are ENHRY and SYGVKD. This CDR3 is 15 amino acids long. CDR3 in DNA: TGTGCCCCCGATCCCACACGGGGGAACACCGGGGAGCTGTTTTTT. Translation: CAPDPTRGNTGELFF.

This clonotype was detected ten times or more. The chain links TRBV5-1 to TRBJ1-5; D perhaps matches TRBD1 (6 bases). Between the trimmed V and J ends, which lost 2 bases and 0 bases, there was a span of 9 bases. CDR1 is SGHRS, CDR2 YFSETQ, per germline. This CDR3 comprises 15 residues. CDR3 nucleotide sequence: TGCGCCAGCAGCTTTGGACAGCCTAGCAATCAGCCCCAGCATTTT. Protein product: CASSFGQPSNQPQHF.

The chain joins TRBV6-1 to TRBJ1-6, with D hard to call. This CDR3 is 15 amino acids long. Between the trimmed V and J ends, which lost 5 bases and 5 bases, there was a span of 13 bases. CDR1 MNHNS and CDR2 SASEGT come from the germline V gene. The CDR3 sequence: CASSPLRGNNSPLHF. DNA of the CDR3: TGTGCCAGCAGTCCCCTCCGGGGTAATAATTCACCCCTCCACTTT.

This clonotype was counted at least ten times. This rearrangement joins TRBV7-9 to TRBJ1-4; TRBD1 matches 7 bases. In germline, CDR1 is SEHNR, CDR2 FQNEAQ (reference sequence). V shed 4 bases, J shed 10 bases, and the junction held 9 bases outside the gene matches. The CDR3 has 14 residues. The CDR3 nucleotides read TGTGCCAGCAGCTCCCGGCAGGGGGTTGCAAAACTGTTTTTT. Protein sequence: CASSSRQGVAKLFF. The variable domain in full, completed from reference TRBV7-9 and TRBJ1-4, reads DTGVSQNPRHKITKRGQNVTFRCDPISEHNRLYWYRQTLGQGPEFLTYFQNEAQLEKSRLLSDRFSAERPKGSFSTLEIQRTEQGDSAMYLCASSSRQGVAKLFFGSGTQLSVL.

This clonotype was counted many times. The rearrangement links TRBV28 to TRBJ2-5, with D tentatively TRBD1 or TRBD2 (5 bases each). From germline, CDR1 is MDHEN and CDR2 SYDVKM. The CDR3 is 17 amino acids. Trimming removed 6 bases at V and 0 bases at J, with 20 bases between. The CDR3 DNA reads TGTGCCAGCAGCCTGGGGACGGATTTTATGTACCAAGAGACCCAGTACTTC. Translating it yields CASSLGTDFMYQETQYF.

In this sample, this clonotype turned up a few times. The gene calls are TRBV7-9 and TRBJ2-2, with D uncertain. This CDR3 comprises 15 residues. Germline lookup yields CDR1 SEHNR and CDR2 FQNEAQ (reference sequence). The V and J ends lost 7 bases and 1 base respectively, with 13 bases between them. The CDR3 protein is CASILTDGNTGELFF. The DNA for the CDR3 is TGTGCCAGCATCCTTACTGACGGGAACACCGGGGAGCTGTTTTTT.

This clonotype was counted at least ten times. The chain has TRBV7-2 and TRBJ2-5; TRBD1 agrees at 9 bases. Trimming removed 1 base from V and 4 bases from J; junction bases left unmatched: 1. This CDR3 region has 14 residues. The germline gives CDR1 SGHTA, CDR2 FQGNSA. The CDR3 spells CASSLVTGGETQYF. Here the CDR3 DNA reads TGTGCCAGCAGCTTAGTGACAGGGGGAGAGACCCAGTACTTC.

The chain recombines TRBV4-3 with TRBJ1-3; 7 nucleotides match TRBD1. J gave up 0 bases and V 3 bases, and 11 bases lay outside the gene matches. Germline V lookup: CDR1 LGHNA, CDR2 YSLEER. The CDR3 length is 18 residues. CDR3 protein: CASSQEPPGTVSGNTIYF. The CDR3 region has the DNA TGCGCCAGCAGCCAGGAACCCCCCGGGACAGTCTCTGGAAACACCATATATTTT.

This clonotype came up many times. V is TRBV5-1 and J is TRBJ2-3, with D unresolved. The CDR3 spans 12 residues. The germline V gene has CDR1 SGHRS and CDR2 YFSETQ. Trimming shortened V by 0 bases and J by 6 bases, and 5 bases separated the two germline ends. The CDR3 spells CASSLDRDTQYF. CDR3 DNA: TGCGCCAGCAGCTTGGATCGGGATACGCAGTATTTT.